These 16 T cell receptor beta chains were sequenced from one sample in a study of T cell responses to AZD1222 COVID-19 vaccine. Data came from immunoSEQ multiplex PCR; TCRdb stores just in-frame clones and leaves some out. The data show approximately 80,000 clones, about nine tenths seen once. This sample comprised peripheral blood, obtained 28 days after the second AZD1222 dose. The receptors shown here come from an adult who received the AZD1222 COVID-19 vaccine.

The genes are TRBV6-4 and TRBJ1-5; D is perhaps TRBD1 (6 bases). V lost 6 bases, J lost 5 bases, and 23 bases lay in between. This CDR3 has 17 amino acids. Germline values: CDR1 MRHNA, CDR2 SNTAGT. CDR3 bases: TGTGCCAGCAGCAACTTCTTAGGGGGGGACGCGGATCAGCCCCAGCATTTT. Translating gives CASSNFLGGDADQPQHF.

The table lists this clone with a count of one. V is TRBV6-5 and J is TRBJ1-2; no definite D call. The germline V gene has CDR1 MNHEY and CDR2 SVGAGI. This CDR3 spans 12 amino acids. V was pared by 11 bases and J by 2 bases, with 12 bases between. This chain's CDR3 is CAGANSNYGYTF. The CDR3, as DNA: TGTGCCGGCGCCAATAGCAACTATGGCTACACCTTC.

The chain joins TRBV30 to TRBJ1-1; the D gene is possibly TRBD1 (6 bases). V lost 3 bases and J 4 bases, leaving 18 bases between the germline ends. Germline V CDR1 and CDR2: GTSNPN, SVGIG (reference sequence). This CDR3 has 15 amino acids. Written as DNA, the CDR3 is TGTGCCTGGAGGCCCTTAGACAGGCAGGGCACTGAAGCTTTCTTT. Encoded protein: CAWRPLDRQGTEAFF.

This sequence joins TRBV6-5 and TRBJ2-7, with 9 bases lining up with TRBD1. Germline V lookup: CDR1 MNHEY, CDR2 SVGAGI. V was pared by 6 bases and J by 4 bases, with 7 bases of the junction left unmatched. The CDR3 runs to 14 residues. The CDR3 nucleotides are TGTGCCAGCAGCAAGGACAGGGGTTCGTACGAGCAGTACTTC. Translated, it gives CASSKDRGSYEQYF.

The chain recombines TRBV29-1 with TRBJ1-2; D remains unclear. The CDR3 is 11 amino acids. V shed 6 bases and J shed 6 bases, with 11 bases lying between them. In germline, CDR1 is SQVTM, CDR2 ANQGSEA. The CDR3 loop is CSVSTAHGYTF. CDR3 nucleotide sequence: TGCAGCGTCTCAACCGCCCATGGCTACACCTTC.

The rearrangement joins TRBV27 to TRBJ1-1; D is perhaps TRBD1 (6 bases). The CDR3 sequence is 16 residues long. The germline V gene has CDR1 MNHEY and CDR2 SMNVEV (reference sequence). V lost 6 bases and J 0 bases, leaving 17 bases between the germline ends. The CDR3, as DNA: TGTGCCAGCAGACTAGTTCCTACAGGGCTGAACACTGAAGCTTTCTTT. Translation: CASRLVPTGLNTEAFF.

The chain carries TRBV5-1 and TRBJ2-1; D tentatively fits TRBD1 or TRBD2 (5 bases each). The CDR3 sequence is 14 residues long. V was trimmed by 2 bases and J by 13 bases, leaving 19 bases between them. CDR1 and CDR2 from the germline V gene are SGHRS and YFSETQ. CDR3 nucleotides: TGCGCCAGCAGCTTAAATATTGTGGGGGAAGCCCAGTTCTTC. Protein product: CASSLNIVGEAQFF.

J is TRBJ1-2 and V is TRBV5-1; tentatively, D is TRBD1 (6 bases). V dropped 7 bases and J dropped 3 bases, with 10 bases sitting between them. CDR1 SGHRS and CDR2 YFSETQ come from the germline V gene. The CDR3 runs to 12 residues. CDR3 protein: CASGGRDYGYTF. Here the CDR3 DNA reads TGCGCCAGCGGGGGCAGGGACTATGGCTACACCTTC.

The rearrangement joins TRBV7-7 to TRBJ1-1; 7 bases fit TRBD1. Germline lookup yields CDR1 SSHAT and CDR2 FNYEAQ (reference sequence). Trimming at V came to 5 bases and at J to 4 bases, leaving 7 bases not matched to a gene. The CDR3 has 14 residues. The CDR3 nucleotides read TGTGCCAGCAGCGCCTTACAGGGGACCACTGAAGCTTTCTTT. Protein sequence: CASSALQGTTEAFF.

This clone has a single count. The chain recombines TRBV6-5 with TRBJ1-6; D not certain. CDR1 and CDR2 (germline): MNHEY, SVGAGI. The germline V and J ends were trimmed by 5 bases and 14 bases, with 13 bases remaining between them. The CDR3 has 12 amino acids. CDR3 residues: CASSTPPGTLHF. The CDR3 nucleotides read TGTGCCAGCAGTACTCCTCCAGGAACCCTCCACTTT.

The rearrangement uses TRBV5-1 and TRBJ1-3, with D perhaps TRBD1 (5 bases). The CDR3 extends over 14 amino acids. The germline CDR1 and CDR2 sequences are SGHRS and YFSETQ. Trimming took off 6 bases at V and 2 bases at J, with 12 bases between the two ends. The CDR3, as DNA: TGCGCCAGCACCCCTGACAGTACTGGAAACACCATATATTTT. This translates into CASTPDSTGNTIYF.

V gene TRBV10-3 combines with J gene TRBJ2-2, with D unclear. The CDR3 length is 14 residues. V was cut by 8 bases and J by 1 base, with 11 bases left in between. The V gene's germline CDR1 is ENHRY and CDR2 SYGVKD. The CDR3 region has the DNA TGTGCCATCTCCTCGGGTCAGAACACCGGGGAGCTGTTTTTT. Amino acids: CAISSGQNTGELFF.

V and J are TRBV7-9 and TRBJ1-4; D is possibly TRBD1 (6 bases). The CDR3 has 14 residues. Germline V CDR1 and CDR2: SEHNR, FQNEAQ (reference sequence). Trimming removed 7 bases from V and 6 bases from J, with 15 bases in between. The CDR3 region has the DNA TGTGCCAGCATATCAGGGGCAAAGGATGAAAAACTGTTTTTT. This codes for CASISGAKDEKLFF.

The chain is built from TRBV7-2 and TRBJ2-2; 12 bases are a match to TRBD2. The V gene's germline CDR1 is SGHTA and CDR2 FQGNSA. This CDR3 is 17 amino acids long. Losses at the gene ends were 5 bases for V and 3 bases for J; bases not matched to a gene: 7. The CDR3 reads CASSHGLAGHYTGELFF. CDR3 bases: TGTGCCAGCAGCCACGGACTAGCGGGGCACTACACCGGGGAGCTGTTTTTT.

The chain's CDR3 is CASSLRGLAGTVNEQFF. The CDR3 DNA sequence: TGTGCCAGCAGCCTCCGAGGGCTAGCGGGAACCGTAAATGAGCAGTTCTTC. This rearrangement joins TRBV11-2 to TRBJ2-1; 9 bases fit TRBD2. V dropped 5 bases and J dropped 7; count of bases not matched to a gene: 15. The CDR3 extends over 17 amino acids. Germline CDR1 SGHAT, CDR2 FQNNGV.

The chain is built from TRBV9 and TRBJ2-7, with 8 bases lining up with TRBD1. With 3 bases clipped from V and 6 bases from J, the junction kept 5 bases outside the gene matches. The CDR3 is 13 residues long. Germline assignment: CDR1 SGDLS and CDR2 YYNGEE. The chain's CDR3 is CASSAHGQGEQYF. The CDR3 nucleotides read TGTGCCAGCAGCGCCCATGGACAGGGCGAGCAGTACTTC.